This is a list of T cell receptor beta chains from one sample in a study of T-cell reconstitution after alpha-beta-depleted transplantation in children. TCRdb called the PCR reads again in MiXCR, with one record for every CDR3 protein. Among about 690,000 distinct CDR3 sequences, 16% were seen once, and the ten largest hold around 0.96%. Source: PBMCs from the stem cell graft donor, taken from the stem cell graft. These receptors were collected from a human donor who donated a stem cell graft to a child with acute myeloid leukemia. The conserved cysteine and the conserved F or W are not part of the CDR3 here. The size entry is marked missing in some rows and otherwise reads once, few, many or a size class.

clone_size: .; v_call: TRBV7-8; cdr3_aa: ASSLATWEDGGYGYT
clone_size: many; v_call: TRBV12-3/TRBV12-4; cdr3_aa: ASSRGTHLTQY
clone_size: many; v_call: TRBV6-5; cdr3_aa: ASSWGQANSPLH
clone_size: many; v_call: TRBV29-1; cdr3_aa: SVAQQGYIYNEQF
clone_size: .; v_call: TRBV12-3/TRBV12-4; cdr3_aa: ASSARTGKQNIQY
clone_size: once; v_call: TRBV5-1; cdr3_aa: ASSFFRNEQF
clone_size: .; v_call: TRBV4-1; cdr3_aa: ASSQRQGETQY
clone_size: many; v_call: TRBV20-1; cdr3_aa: SAAGYRSEGGYT
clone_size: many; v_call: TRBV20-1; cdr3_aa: SAGPDYNEQF
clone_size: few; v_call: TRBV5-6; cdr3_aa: ASSPDRLLYEQY
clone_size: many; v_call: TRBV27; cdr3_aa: ASSSRLPYEQY
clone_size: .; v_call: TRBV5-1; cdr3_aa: ASNGPSGGSGSYNEQF
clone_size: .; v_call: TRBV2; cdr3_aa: ASSEARGWQETQY
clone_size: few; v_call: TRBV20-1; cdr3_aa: SAPGQGASEQY
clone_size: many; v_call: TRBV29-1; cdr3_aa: SVDGTRANEQF
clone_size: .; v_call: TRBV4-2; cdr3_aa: ASSQDGAGGLWNTEAF
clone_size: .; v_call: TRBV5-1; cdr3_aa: ASGTANTDTQY
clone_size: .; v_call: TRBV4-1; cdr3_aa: ASSQGRGNTIY
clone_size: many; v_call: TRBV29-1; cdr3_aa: SVEGMTGTEAF
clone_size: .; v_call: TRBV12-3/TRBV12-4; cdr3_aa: ASSTSPGGAKTDTQY
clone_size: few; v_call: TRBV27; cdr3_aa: ASSIRQAGNSPLH
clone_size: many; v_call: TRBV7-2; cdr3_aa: ASSLVGVGTSVNEQF
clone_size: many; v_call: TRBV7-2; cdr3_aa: ASSLGVGLSNQPQH
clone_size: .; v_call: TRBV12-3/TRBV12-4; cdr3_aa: ASSNFDRGETQY
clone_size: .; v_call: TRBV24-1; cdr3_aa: ATSDWGQGIGETQY
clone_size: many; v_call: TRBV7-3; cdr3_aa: ASSLRSRATQY
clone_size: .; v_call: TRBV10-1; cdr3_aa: ASSTGTSNRELF
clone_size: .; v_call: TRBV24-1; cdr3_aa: ATSDFGGLTDTQY
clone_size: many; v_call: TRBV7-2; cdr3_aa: ASSLGAVVETQY
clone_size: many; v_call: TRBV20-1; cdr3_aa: SAGSGGYNEQF
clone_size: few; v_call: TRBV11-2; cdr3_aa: ASSSTGVSNQPQH
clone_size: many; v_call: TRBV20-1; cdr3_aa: SARPLETTDTQY